Below, 24 T cell receptor beta chains from the same sample are listed, as sequenced in a study of graft-versus-host responses after intestinal transplantation. TCRdb's table, derived via immunoSEQ multiplex PCR, lists solely in-frame clones and lacks some. The sample carries about 88,000 clones, around 93% recorded once. Their antigen targets remain unknown. The sequencing used unstimulated CD4+ T cells sorted from spleen or lymph node cells, collected before transplant. The receptors shown here come from a human donor who was the organ donor for an intestinal transplant.

The J gene is TRBJ1-5, the V gene TRBV6-6; 8 bases agree with TRBD1. The CDR3 loop spans 14 amino acids. V dropped 4 bases and J dropped 6; count of bases not matched to a gene: 5. Germline CDR1 and CDR2: MNHNY and SVGAGI (reference sequence). CDR3 sequence: CASSFGQGSQPQHF. CDR3 bases: TGTGCCAGCAGTTTCGGACAGGGATCTCAGCCCCAGCATTTT.

V gene TRBV5-1 combines with J gene TRBJ2-1; 12 positions match TRBD1. The germline CDR1 and CDR2 sequences are SGHRS and YFSETQ. The CDR3 is made up of 15 amino acids. V shed 1 base, J shed 6 bases, and the junction held 2 bases outside the gene matches. CDR3 nucleotides: TGCGCCAGCAGCTTGTGGGACAGGGGGCGCAATGAGCAGTTCTTC. Protein product: CASSLWDRGRNEQFF.

This rearrangement joins TRBV6-6 to TRBJ2-5; D ambiguous. The CDR3 extends over 12 amino acids. CDR1 and CDR2 (germline): MNHNY, SVGAGI (reference sequence). Trimming removed 2 bases at V and 4 bases at J, with 5 bases between. In DNA, the CDR3 is TGTGCCAGCAGTTACCGAGGAGAGACCCAGTACTTC. Translated: CASSYRGETQYF.

The rearrangement links TRBV6-1 to TRBJ2-6, with TRBD2 matching over 11 bases. V dropped 4 bases and J dropped 2; count of bases not matched to a gene: 1. CDR1 is MNHNS, CDR2 SASEGT, per germline. This CDR3 contains 16 residues. CDR3 residues: CASSALAGAGANVLTF. In DNA, the CDR3 is TGTGCCAGCAGTGCACTAGCGGGAGCTGGGGCCAACGTCCTGACTTTC.

This clone was recorded once. V and J are TRBV7-8 and TRBJ1-5, with D unresolved. V was cut by 2 bases and J by 8 bases, with 7 bases left in between. CDR1 is SGHVS, CDR2 FQNEAQ, per germline. The CDR3 covers 12 residues. The chain's CDR3 is CASSLQEEPQHF. CDR3 in DNA: TGTGCCAGCAGCTTACAGGAGGAGCCCCAGCATTTT.

The V call is TRBV5-6, the J call TRBJ2-3, with D perhaps TRBD2 (5 bases). Per germline, CDR1 SGHDT and CDR2 YYEEEE. V was pared by 4 bases and J by 9 bases, with 18 bases between. The CDR3 runs 14 residues. CDR3 sequence (DNA): TGTGCCAGCAGCGGAACTAGGGTTTTCGAGACGCAGTATTTT. Amino acid sequence: CASSGTRVFETQYF.

About this clone itself: The sample carries other DNA sequences with the same CDR3. The V call is TRBV5-1, the J call TRBJ2-3, with 12 nucleotides matching TRBD2. V lost 2 bases and J lost 6; bases outside the gene matches: 4. CDR1 is SGHRS and CDR2 is YFSETQ in the germline V gene. This CDR3 comprises 15 residues. CDR3 amino acids: CASSLGLAGTDTQYF. As DNA, the CDR3 is TGCGCCAGCAGCTTAGGACTAGCGGGAACGGATACGCAGTATTTT.

CDR3 protein: CASSLDPTFHEQFF. The CDR3 coding sequence is TGTGCCAGCAGCTTGGACCCTACGTTTCATGAGCAGTTCTTC. The rearrangement links TRBV5-4 to TRBJ2-1; D gene unclear. CDR1 SGHNT and CDR2 YYREEE come from the germline V gene (reference sequence). The CDR3 sequence is 14 residues long. The germline V and J ends were trimmed by 0 bases and 8 bases, with 12 bases remaining between them.

The chain joins TRBV2 to TRBJ2-2; 8 positions match TRBD1. The germline gives CDR1 SNHLY, CDR2 FYNNEI. This CDR3 comprises 14 residues. Trimming at V came to 6 bases and at J to 4 bases, leaving 4 bases not matched to a gene. The CDR3 sequence is CASREGQVTGELFF. The CDR3 coding sequence is TGTGCCAGCAGGGAGGGACAGGTCACCGGGGAGCTGTTTTTT.

The chain employs TRBV30 and TRBJ1-2; 10 bases are a match to TRBD1. The V gene end was trimmed by 0 bases and the J gene end by 7 bases; junction bases not matched to a gene: 5. In germline, CDR1 is GTSNPN, CDR2 SVGIG (reference sequence). There are 14 residues in the CDR3. The CDR3 loop is CAWSVIRTGGGYTF. As DNA, the CDR3 is TGTGCCTGGAGTGTGATACGGACAGGGGGTGGCTACACCTTC.

This clone turned up a few times. This sequence joins TRBV11-3 and TRBJ2-4, with D unresolved. V was pared by 6 bases and J by 5 bases, with 8 bases between. The germline V gene encodes CDR1 SGHNT and CDR2 YENEEA. This CDR3 contains 12 residues. This CDR3 is CASSVSENIQYF. DNA for the CDR3: TGTGCCAGCAGTGTATCAGAAAACATTCAGTACTTC. Drawing the rest from reference TRBV11-3 and TRBJ2-4, the complete variable domain is EAGVVQSPRYKIIEKKQPVAFWCNPISGHNTLYWYLQNLGQGPELLIRYENEEAVDDSQLPKDRFSAERLKGVDSTLKIQPAELGDSAVYLCASSVSENIQYFGAGTRLSVL.

The CDR3 DNA reads as TGTGCCAGCAGTCGCGGGACTAGCGGGACCGGGGAGCTGTTTTTT. Translation: CASSRGTSGTGELFF. This sequence joins TRBV6-5 and TRBJ2-2; 12 nucleotides agree with TRBD2. The germline CDR1 and CDR2 sequences are MNHEY and SVGAGI. With V trimmed by 5 bases and J by 5 bases, 3 bases remained unmatched. The CDR3 is 15 amino acids.

This CDR3 reads CASSRTGKGYGYTF. CDR3 sequence (DNA): TGTGCCAGCAGTCGGACAGGGAAGGGCTATGGCTACACCTTC. The rearrangement joins TRBV6-5 to TRBJ1-2, with 8 positions matching TRBD1. This CDR3 is 14 amino acids long. V shed 5 bases and J 4 bases; nucleotides not matched to a gene: 6. Germline lookup yields CDR1 MNHEY and CDR2 SVGAGI.

V usage is TRBV27 and J usage is TRBJ2-7; TRBD2 is a possible D gene (6 bases). Trimming took off 6 bases at V and 5 bases at J, with 20 bases between the two ends. Germline values: CDR1 MNHEY, CDR2 SMNVEV (reference sequence). The length of the CDR3 is 15 residues. The CDR3, as DNA: TGTGCCAGCAGGCCCCTTTCGGCGGGATTTGACGAGCAGTACTTC. As protein: CASRPLSAGFDEQYF.

The V call is TRBV5-1, the J call TRBJ2-2; a weak D match, TRBD1 (6 bases). Trimming pared 4 bases from V and 8 bases from J, leaving 12 bases between. Germline CDR1 reads SGHRS; CDR2 reads YFSETQ. This CDR3 is 13 amino acids long. CDR3 DNA: TGCGCCAGCAGCACATACGGGACAGGGGAGCTGTTTTTT. Translating gives CASSTYGTGELFF.

CDR3 region: CASQPGQGYGYTF. Written as DNA, the CDR3 is TGCGCCAGCCAACCTGGACAGGGGTATGGCTACACCTTC. The chain uses TRBV10-2 and TRBJ1-2; the match to TRBD1 covers 9 bases. Germline trimming cut 8 bases from V and 5 bases from J; bases unmatched to any gene: 6. The CDR3 loop spans 13 amino acids. Per the germline V gene, CDR1 is WSHSY and CDR2 is SAAADI.

This clone was recorded only once. This sequence joins TRBV7-9 and TRBJ2-3; TRBD1 aligns across 9 bases. Trimming removed 5 bases from V and 9 bases from J; junction bases left unmatched: 6. This CDR3 contains 13 residues. CDR1 and CDR2 (germline): SEHNR, FQNEAQ (reference sequence). The CDR3 nucleotides are TGTGCCAGCAGCCACAACGACAGGGGGACGCAGTATTTT. This codes for CASSHNDRGTQYF.

The V gene is TRBV5-1, the J gene TRBJ2-3; D remains unclear. The CDR3 covers 16 residues. The V end was cut by 0 bases, the J end by 4 bases, with 15 bases between. Germline V CDR1 and CDR2: SGHRS, YFSETQ. DNA for the CDR3: TGCGCCAGCAGCTTGGTCGCTTCATTGGGCGCAGATACGCAGTATTTT. Encoded protein: CASSLVASLGADTQYF.

Only a few counts were recorded for this clone. The chain employs TRBV10-1 and TRBJ1-1; TRBD1 agrees at 9 bases. The CDR3 loop spans 14 amino acids. V trimming: 8 bases; J trimming: 1 base; junction bases outside the gene matches: 5. The germline gives CDR1 WNHNN, CDR2 SYGVQD (reference sequence). In DNA form, the CDR3 reads TGCGCCAGCCGACGGGACAGGGAGAACACTGAAGCTTTCTTT. This encodes CASRRDRENTEAFF.

V is TRBV10-2 and J is TRBJ2-3; 10 bases fit TRBD2. Germline V gives CDR1 WSHSY, CDR2 SAAADI. The V segment lost 2 bases and the J segment 4 bases; nucleotides outside the gene matches: 3. This CDR3 is 15 amino acids long. The chain's CDR3 is CASSEQRGGPDTQYF. In nucleotides, the CDR3 is TGCGCCAGCAGTGAGCAGCGGGGGGGGCCAGATACGCAGTATTTT.

This rearrangement joins TRBV14 to TRBJ2-7, with TRBD1 matching over 7 bases. V trimming: 4 bases; J trimming: 3 bases; junction bases outside the gene matches: 12. The CDR3 extends over 16 amino acids. Germline lookup yields CDR1 SGHDN and CDR2 FVKESK. The CDR3 here is CASSPRRDSVLYEQYF. In DNA form, the CDR3 reads TGTGCCAGCAGCCCTCGCCGGGACAGCGTCCTCTACGAGCAGTACTTC.

CDR3 sequence: CSVSTGNTIYF. CDR3 in DNA: TGCAGCGTGTCGACAGGAAACACCATATATTTT. The rearrangement uses TRBV29-1 and TRBJ1-3; D remains ambiguous. The CDR3 length is 11 residues. Germline V gene data show CDR1 as SQVTM and CDR2 as ANQGSEA. Trimming shortened V by 6 bases and J by 4 bases, and 7 bases separated the two germline ends.

The CDR3 nucleotides read TGTGCCAGCAGCTCTAAGACCCGCGATCCAGGCTACGAGCAGTACTTC. This codes for CASSSKTRDPGYEQYF. This chain connects TRBV5-4 to TRBJ2-7; D call uncertain. Germline assignment: CDR1 SGHNT and CDR2 YYREEE (reference sequence). The germline V and J ends were trimmed by 3 bases and 3 bases, with 19 bases remaining between them. The CDR3 extends over 16 amino acids.

The rearrangement links TRBV7-6 to TRBJ2-2; TRBD2 aligns across 7 bases. Germline CDR1 and CDR2: SGHVS and FNYEAQ. V was clipped by 2 bases and J by 2 bases; unmatched bases: 11. This CDR3 has 18 amino acids. The CDR3 coding sequence is TGTGCCAGCAGCTTAATCATCGGAGCGGGACTTAACACCGGGGAGCTGTTTTTT. Translating it yields CASSLIIGAGLNTGELFF. The full variable domain, completed using reference TRBV7-6 and TRBJ2-2, is GAGVSQSPRYKVTKRGQDVALRCDPISGHVSLYWYRQALGQGPEFLTYFNYEAQQDKSGLPNDRFSAERPEGSISTLTIQRTEQRDSAMYRCASSLIIGAGLNTGELFFGEGSRLTVL.